This TCR beta chain was recovered during a study of CD8 T cells in Susac syndrome. This CDR3 is built from 15 residues. Roughly 0.45 to 1 ug RNA was reverse transcribed with random hexamers. TCRdb reanalysed the immunoSEQ multiplex PCR reads using MiXCR and keeps one entry per CDR3 protein. The sample lists 70,000 or so distinct CDR3 sequences; around 95% were seen once. The sample comprised CD8+ T cells from PBMCs. The sequence was obtained from a human donor with multiple sclerosis. The chain links TRBV21-1 to TRBJ1-2. TRBV21-1 is a pseudogene. CDR3 sequence (DNA): TGTGCCAGCAGCAACTTTACCCGAGGGTCGATTTGCTACACCTTC. Its protein product is CASSNFTRGSICYTF.